This passage covers 11 T cell receptor beta chains from one sample sequenced in a study of somatic mutations in cytotoxic T cells in rheumatoid arthritis. The repertoire was sequenced with immunoSEQ multiplex PCR; TCRdb's copy has only in-frame clones and lacks some. There are around 15,000 clones in the sample; roughly 77% occur only once, and roughly 12% lies in the top ten. The specimen sequenced was CD8+ T cells sorted from blood. Receptor source: an adult with rheumatoid arthritis.

The chain carries TRBV10-3 and TRBJ2-3; 9 positions match TRBD2. Germline assignment: CDR1 ENHRY and CDR2 SYGVKD. The CDR3 runs to 23 residues. V lost 2 bases to trimming and J lost 2 bases; unmatched junction nucleotides: 26. The CDR3 DNA is TGTGCCATCAGTGAGCCAACCCATTGGGCGGGGGGGCCGTCTACGCAGCACACAGATACGCAGTATTTT. This translates into CAISEPTHWAGGPSTQHTDTQYF.

The chain links TRBV5-4 to TRBJ2-3, with D possibly TRBD2 on 6 matching bases. CDR3 length: 16 amino acids. Deletions cut 1 base from V and 4 bases from J, with 16 bases between. Germline loops: CDR1 SGHNT, CDR2 YYREEE (reference sequence). CDR3 DNA: TGTGCCAGCAGCTTGCGGCGGGAAAGAGGCGCAGATACGCAGTATTTT. This encodes CASSLRRERGADTQYF.

The J gene is TRBJ1-1, the V gene TRBV11-2, with D hard to call. Trimming left V 4 bases short and J 6 bases short, with 9 bases between. The CDR3 totals 12 residues. CDR1 is SGHAT, CDR2 FQNNGV, per germline. For the CDR3, the DNA is TGTGCCAGCAGCTCCACAGCCCCTGAAGCTTTCTTT. Its translation: CASSSTAPEAFF.

CDR3 protein: CASSLYLTGVNTGELFF. DNA for the CDR3: TGTGCCAGCAGTCTCTATCTGACAGGGGTAAACACCGGGGAGCTGTTTTTT. This sequence joins TRBV2 and TRBJ2-2; 8 nucleotides line up with TRBD1. Trimming removed 5 bases from V and 2 bases from J; junction bases left unmatched: 10. The germline V gene has CDR1 SNHLY and CDR2 FYNNEI. CDR3 length: 17 residues. The full variable domain, in which reference TRBV2 and TRBJ2-2 provide the parts outside the CDR3, is EPEVTQTPSHQVTQMGQEVILRCVPISNHLYFYWYRQILGQKVEFLVSFYNNEISEKSEIFDDQFSVERPDGSNFTLKIRSTKLEDSAMYFCASSLYLTGVNTGELFFGEGSRLTVL.

J is TRBJ1-5 and V is TRBV30; no firm D call. CDR3 length: 16 amino acids. Per the germline V gene, CDR1 is GTSNPN and CDR2 is SVGIG (reference sequence). The V end was cut by 2 bases, the J end by 0 bases, with 14 bases between. The CDR3: CAWSKGFGDSNQPQHF. In nucleotides, the CDR3 is TGTGCCTGGAGTAAAGGGTTTGGGGATAGCAATCAGCCCCAGCATTTT.

The chain joins TRBV28 to TRBJ2-7; D may correspond to TRBD1 or TRBD2 (6 bases each). Germline V CDR1 and CDR2: MDHEN, SYDVKM. V was pared by 5 bases and J by 2 bases, with 13 bases between. The CDR3 is made up of 14 amino acids. The CDR3 nucleotides read TGTGCCAGCAGTCCAAACCGGGGGCCCTACGAGCAGTACGTC. Translating it yields CASSPNRGPYEQYV.

This clone was found a few times. The chain couples TRBV18 to TRBJ2-7, with 7 bases matching TRBD1. Germline V CDR1 and CDR2: KGHSH, LQKENI. Germline trimming cut 3 bases from V and 3 bases from J; bases unmatched to any gene: 2. CDR3 length: 13 amino acids. The CDR3 sequence is CASSPYRGYEQYV. The CDR3 DNA sequence: TGTGCCAGCTCACCCTACAGGGGCTACGAGCAGTACGTC.

This clone came up once. The V and J genes are TRBV5-3 and TRBJ2-3, with 7 positions matching TRBD2. TRBV5-3 counts as an open reading frame of uncertain function. The J segment lost 0 bases and the V segment lost 5 bases, leaving 12 bases of the junction unmatched. CDR3 length: 17 residues. The CDR3 DNA is TGTGCCAGAAGTGGTCTAGCGGAATTCACTAGCACAGATACGCAGTATTTT. Its protein is CARSGLAEFTSTDTQYF.

This chain uses TRBV2 with TRBJ1-5; weak D call: TRBD1 (5 bases). V was pared by 3 bases and J by 3 bases, with 9 bases between. Germline lookup yields CDR1 SNHLY and CDR2 FYNNEI. The CDR3 is 14 amino acids. The DNA for the CDR3 is TGTGCCAGCAGTGACAGGGACCACAATCAGCCCCAGCATTTT. Residues: CASSDRDHNQPQHF.

The chain carries TRBV4-2 and TRBJ2-6; 10 positions match TRBD1. This CDR3 region has 18 residues. Germline assignment: CDR1 LGHNA and CDR2 YNFKEQ. Trimming removed 0 bases from V and 3 bases from J; junction bases left unmatched: 5. The CDR3 bases are TGTGCCAGCAGCCAAGATCGGGGACAGGGGAGTGGGGCCAACGTCCTGACTTTC. This gives the protein CASSQDRGQGSGANVLTF.

V and J are TRBV5-1 and TRBJ2-5; 9 positions match TRBD1. The CDR3 is made up of 15 amino acids. Trimming at V came to 4 bases and at J to 1 base, leaving 5 bases not matched to a gene. Germline CDR1 reads SGHRS; CDR2 reads YFSETQ. The CDR3 bases are TGCGCCAGCAGCATACAGGGGGCAGTCCAAGAGACCCAGTACTTC. Translated, it gives CASSIQGAVQETQYF.